The rows below give T cell receptor beta chains drawn from one sample of a study of T cell changes during pregnancy in multiple sclerosis. Method: immunoSEQ multiplex PCR; TCRdb's copy keeps in-frame clones and lacks some. The profile shows around 30,000 clones, around 90% of them singletons. Here the sequenced sample was CD8+ T cells from peripheral blood mononuclear cells, taken before pregnancy. The receptors were gathered from a female donor with multiple sclerosis, enrolled in a pregnancy study. CDR3s include the opening cysteine and the closing phenylalanine or tryptophan. A D gene is named only where the DNA matches it firmly. Clone size is stated in some rows and not others, as once, few, many or a class when expanded.

>TRBD1|TRBV4-2|few|TRBJ2-7
CASSQEGGTGGNEQYF
TGTGCCAGCAGCCAAGAAGGCGGGACAGGGGGGAACGAGCAGTACTTC
>.|TRBV19|.|TRBJ1-5
CASSIVSSNQPQHF
TGTGCCAGTAGTATAGTCTCGAGCAATCAGCCCCAGCATTTT
>.|TRBV4-3|.|TRBJ2-7
CASSQEGEGGYEQYF
TGCGCCAGCAGCCAAGAGGGCGAGGGCGGCTACGAGCAGTACTTC
>TRBD1|TRBV6-1|.|TRBJ1-1
CASRDTGGNTEAFF
TGTGCCAGCAGAGATACAGGGGGTAACACTGAAGCTTTCTTT
>.|TRBV28|.|TRBJ1-2
CASSFTGDYGYTF
TGTGCCAGCAGTTTCACCGGGGACTATGGCTACACCTTC
>.|TRBV6-5|.|TRBJ2-3
CASRTFRTDTQYF
TGTGCCAGCCGGACTTTTCGCACAGATACGCAGTATTTT
>.|TRBV18|.|TRBJ1-1
CASSLLKGSEAFF
TGTGCCAGCTCACTACTCAAGGGGTCTGAAGCTTTCTTT
>.|TRBV27|.|TRBJ2-7
CASSPQGSYEQYF
TGTGCCAGCAGTCCCCAGGGTAGCTACGAGCAGTACTTC
>.|TRBV6-5|.|TRBJ2-7
CASGSPYLYEQYF
TGTGCCAGCGGGAGCCCCTATCTCTACGAGCAGTACTTC
>TRBD2|TRBV6-6|.|TRBJ2-7
CATRTLAGSFEQYF
TGTGCCACCAGAACCCTAGCGGGAAGCTTCGAGCAGTACTTC
>TRBD1|TRBV4-1|once|TRBJ2-7
CASSLRQGNQYEQYF
TGCGCCAGCAGCCTACGACAGGGAAATCAGTACGAGCAGTACTTC
>TRBD1|TRBV4-3|.|TRBJ1-5
CASSSGTGDSYSNQPQHF
TGCGCCAGCAGCTCCGGGACAGGGGACTCATATAGCAATCAGCCCCAGCATTTT
>.|TRBV18|.|TRBJ1-2
CASSPKLEGTGYTF
TGTGCCAGCTCACCCAAACTGGAGGGGACTGGCTACACCTTC
>.|TRBV4-2|.|TRBJ1-2
CASSQAGGGGYGYTF
TGTGCCAGCAGCCAAGCCGGCGGGGGAGGCTATGGCTACACCTTC
>TRBD1|TRBV5-4|once|TRBJ2-1
CASSPQTGGWRNEQFF
TGTGCCAGCAGCCCTCAAACAGGGGGCTGGAGGAATGAGCAGTTCTTC
>.|TRBV6-1|.|TRBJ2-1
CASVGLGKFF
TGTGCCAGCGTCGGCCTAGGAAAGTTCTTC
>TRBD2|TRBV27|.|TRBJ2-5
CASRRAGETYQETQYF
TGTGCCAGCAGACGAGCGGGAGAAACCTACCAAGAGACCCAGTACTTC
>TRBD2|TRBV19|.|TRBJ2-1
CASNSRQREHEQFF
TGTGCCAGTAACTCCCGGCAGCGGGAGCATGAGCAGTTCTTC
>TRBD1|TRBV4-3|.|TRBJ2-3
CASSQDLGQGADTQYF
TGCGCCAGCAGCCAAGATCTAGGGCAGGGGGCAGATACGCAGTATTTT
>.|TRBV27|.|TRBJ2-2
CASSLFGWANTGELFF
TGTGCCAGCAGTTTATTCGGGTGGGCGAACACCGGGGAGCTGTTTTTT
>TRBD1|TRBV27|.|TRBJ1-3
CASSPDRGPGNTIYF
TGTGCCAGCAGTCCGGACAGGGGGCCTGGAAACACCATATATTTT
>TRBD1|TRBV9|.|TRBJ2-7
CASSKLFNRGRGGEIYEQYF
TGTGCCAGCAGCAAACTATTCAACAGGGGGCGAGGGGGGGAAATTTACGAGCAGTACTTC
>.|TRBV28|.|TRBJ1-1
CASSPYHRADTEAFF
TGTGCCAGCAGTCCATACCACAGGGCCGACACTGAAGCTTTCTTT
>TRBD2|TRBV19|.|TRBJ2-1
CASSAGATSEQFF
TGTGCCAGTAGTGCGGGAGCAACCAGTGAGCAGTTCTTC
>TRBD1|TRBV4-2|.|TRBJ1-1
CASSPRDRGRMNTEAFF
TGTGCCAGCAGCCCGCGGGACAGGGGGCGAATGAACACTGAAGCTTTCTTT
>.|TRBV27|.|TRBJ2-5
CASSLWSGQETQYF
TGTGCCAGCAGTTTATGGTCAGGGCAGGAGACCCAGTACTTC
>TRBD2|TRBV6-4|.|TRBJ2-3
CASSDYSGDTDTQYF
TGTGCCAGCAGTGACTATAGCGGGGACACAGATACGCAGTATTTT